The clone carrying this T cell receptor (beta chain) was observed many times. Its antigen is not identified. Regions amplified from RNA transcripts were the TCR beta CDR3 regions. During a first-round RT-PCR of the TCR CDR3, the HTBI primer set was used. Each CDR3 protein gets one entry after TCRdb re-called the multiplex PCR reads with MiXCR. The sample holds some 510,000 distinct CDR3 sequences, roughly 20% seen once. CDR3 length: 14 residues. V shed 5 bases and J 8 bases; nucleotides not matched to a gene: 11. The germline gives CDR1 MDHEN, CDR2 SYDVKM. These data are taken from a study of T cells in Graves' hyperthyroidism and ophthalmopathy. For the study at large: Peripheral blood was secured at the point of initial diagnosis, before any treatment. Findings and caveats of the study: Most thyroid clonotypes expanded above 0.001 were also detected in blood.

Diagnosis of hyperthyroidism was new in patients aged 18 to 65, and its duration was under 2 months. PBMCs were derived from around 10 ml fresh peripheral blood. The TCR originated in a man between 18 and 35 years old with Graves' hyperthyroidism. Sequencing used blood. The chain carries TRBV28 and TRBJ1-2, with 7 bases identical to TRBD1. CDR3 bases: TGTGCCAGCAGTCCGTTGGACAGGTTGGAAGGCTACACCTTC. Amino acids: CASSPLDRLEGYTF.